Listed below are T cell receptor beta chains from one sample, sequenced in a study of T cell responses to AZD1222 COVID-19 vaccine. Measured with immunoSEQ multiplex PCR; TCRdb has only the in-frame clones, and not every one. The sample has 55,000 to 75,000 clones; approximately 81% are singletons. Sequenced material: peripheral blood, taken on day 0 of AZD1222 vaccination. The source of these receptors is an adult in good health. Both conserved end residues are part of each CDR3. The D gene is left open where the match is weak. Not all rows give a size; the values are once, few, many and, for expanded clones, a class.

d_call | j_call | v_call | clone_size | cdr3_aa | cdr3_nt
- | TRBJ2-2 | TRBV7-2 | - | CASSLGTLGAGELFF | TGTGCCAGCAGCTTAGGGACCCTGGGGGCCGGGGAGCTGTTTTTT
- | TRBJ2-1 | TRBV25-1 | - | CASSEDPSRGAEQFF | TGTGCCAGCAGTGAAGACCCTTCCCGGGGTGCTGAGCAGTTCTTC
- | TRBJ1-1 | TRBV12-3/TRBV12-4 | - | CASSPSHRDEAFF | TGTGCCAGCAGCCCGTCACACAGGGATGAAGCTTTCTTT
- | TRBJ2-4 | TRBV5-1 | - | CASSLGGAVAKNIQYF | TGCGCCAGCAGCTTGGGTGGGGCTGTAGCCAAAAACATTCAGTACTTC
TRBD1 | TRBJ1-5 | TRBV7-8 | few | CASSLGQGRYSNQPQHF | TGTGCCAGCAGCTTGGGACAGGGCCGGTATAGCAATCAGCCCCAGCATTTT
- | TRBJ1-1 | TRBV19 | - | CASSISSAVTEAFF | TGTGCCAGTAGTATTTCCAGCGCTGTCACTGAAGCTTTCTTT
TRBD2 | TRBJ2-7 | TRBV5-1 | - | CASSLASGRSGEQYF | TGCGCCAGCAGCTTGGCCAGCGGGAGGTCTGGAGAGCAGTACTTC
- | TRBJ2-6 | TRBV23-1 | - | CASLLRASSGANVLTF | TGCGCCAGCCTTTTAAGGGCCAGCTCTGGGGCCAACGTCCTGACTTTC
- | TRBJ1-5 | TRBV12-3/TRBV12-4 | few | CASSWRRDQPQHF | TGTGCCAGCAGTTGGCGTCGGGATCAGCCCCAGCATTTT
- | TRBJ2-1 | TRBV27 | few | CASSFGAREQFF | TGTGCCAGCAGTTTTGGGGCTCGGGAGCAGTTCTTC
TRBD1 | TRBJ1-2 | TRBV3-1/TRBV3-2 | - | CASSQAGTANYGYTF | TGTGCCAGCAGCCAAGCAGGGACAGCTAACTATGGCTACACCTTC
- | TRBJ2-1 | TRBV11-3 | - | CASSFEESTNNEQFF | TGTGCCAGCAGCTTCGAAGAGTCTACGAACAATGAGCAGTTCTTC
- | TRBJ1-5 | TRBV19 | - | CAILGHRNQPQHF | TGTGCCATCCTGGGACATCGCAATCAGCCCCAGCATTTT
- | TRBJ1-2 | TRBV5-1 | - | CASSSNVGSGGYTF | TGCGCCAGCAGCTCCAACGTAGGCAGCGGGGGCTACACCTTC
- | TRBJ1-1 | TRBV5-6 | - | CASSLYAANPEAFF | TGTGCCAGCAGCTTGTATGCAGCGAATCCTGAAGCTTTCTTT
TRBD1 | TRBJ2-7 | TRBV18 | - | CASSPVGQANSYEQYF | TGTGCCAGCTCACCCGTGGGACAGGCAAATTCCTACGAGCAGTACTTC
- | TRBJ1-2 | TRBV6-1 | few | CASSERKNYGYTF | TGTGCCAGCAGTGAGCGAAAGAACTATGGCTACACCTTC
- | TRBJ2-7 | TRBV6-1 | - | CASSEGSGGPYEQYF | TGTGCCAGCAGTGAGGGGTCAGGAGGACCCTACGAGCAGTACTTC
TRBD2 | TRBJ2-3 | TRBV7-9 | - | CASSPPLAIGTDTQYF | TGTGCCAGCAGCCCCCCACTAGCGATTGGGACAGATACGCAGTATTTT
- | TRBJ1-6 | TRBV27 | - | CASTRAGESPLHF | TGTGCCAGCACCCGAGCGGGGGAATCACCCCTCCACTTT
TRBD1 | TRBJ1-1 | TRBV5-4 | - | CASSLRWTGRTEAFF | TGTGCCAGCAGCTTGCGTTGGACAGGGCGCACTGAAGCTTTCTTT
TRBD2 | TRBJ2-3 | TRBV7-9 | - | CASSHGAGGTQYF | TGTGCCAGCAGCCACGGGGCGGGGGGGACGCAGTATTTT
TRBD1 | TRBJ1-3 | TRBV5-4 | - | CASSRQGSSGNTIYF | TGTGCCAGCAGCCGACAGGGGTCCTCTGGAAACACCATATATTTT
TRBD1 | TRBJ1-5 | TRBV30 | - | CACQGATNQPQHF | TGTGCCTGCCAGGGGGCTACCAATCAGCCCCAGCATTTT
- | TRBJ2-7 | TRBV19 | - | CASSSTDLHEQYF | TGTGCCAGTAGCTCTACAGACCTCCACGAGCAGTACTTC
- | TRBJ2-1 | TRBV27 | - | CASSPDTTSSYNEQFF | TGTGCCAGCAGCCCGGACACTACGAGCTCCTACAATGAGCAGTTCTTC
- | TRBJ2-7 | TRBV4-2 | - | CASSAGLGGSYEQYF | TGTGCCAGCAGCGCAGGTCTAGGAGGCTCCTACGAGCAGTACTTC
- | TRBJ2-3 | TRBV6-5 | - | CASSKQSTDTQYF | TGTGCCAGCAGTAAACAGAGCACAGATACGCAGTATTTT
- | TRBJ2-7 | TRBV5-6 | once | CASSFKSEQYF | TGTGCCAGCAGCTTCAAAAGCGAGCAGTACTTC
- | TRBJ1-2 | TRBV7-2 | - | CASSLRATGQGGYTF | TGTGCCAGCAGCTTAAGGGCGACAGGCCAAGGTGGCTACACCTTC
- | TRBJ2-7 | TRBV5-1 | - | CASSPGQLYYEQYF | TGCGCCAGCAGCCCGGGACAACTCTACTACGAGCAGTACTTC
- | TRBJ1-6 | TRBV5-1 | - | CASSPWTVSYNSPLHF | TGCGCCAGCAGCCCATGGACAGTTTCCTATAATTCACCCCTCCACTTT
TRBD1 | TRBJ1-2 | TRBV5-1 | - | CASSLQGDGGYTF | TGCGCCAGCAGCTTGCAGGGGGACGGTGGCTACACCTTC
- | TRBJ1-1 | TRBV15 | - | CATSRDYQNSEAFF | TGTGCCACCAGCAGAGATTACCAGAACTCTGAAGCTTTCTTT
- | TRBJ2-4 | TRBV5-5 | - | CASSRFDLAKNIQYF | TGTGCCAGCAGCCGATTCGACTTAGCCAAAAACATTCAGTACTTC
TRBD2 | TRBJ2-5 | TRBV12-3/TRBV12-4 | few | CASRVSSGGSYF | TGTGCCAGCAGGGTTTCTAGCGGGGGGTCCTACTTC
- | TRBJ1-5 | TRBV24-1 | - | CATSEAGYNQPQHF | TGTGCCACCAGTGAGGCAGGCTACAATCAGCCCCAGCATTTT
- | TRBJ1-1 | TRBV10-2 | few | CASSEVNTEAFF | TGCGCCAGCAGTGAGGTGAACACTGAAGCTTTCTTT
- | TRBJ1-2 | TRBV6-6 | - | CASRIQTHYGYTF | TGTGCCAGCAGAATTCAGACTCATTATGGCTACACCTTC
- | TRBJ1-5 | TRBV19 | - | CASSTGASVSNQPQHF | TGTGCCAGTAGTACGGGAGCCTCGGTGAGCAATCAGCCCCAGCATTTT
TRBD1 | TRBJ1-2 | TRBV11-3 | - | CASSITGTGGVGGYTF | TGTGCCAGCAGCATCACCGGGACAGGGGGAGTCGGGGGCTACACCTTC
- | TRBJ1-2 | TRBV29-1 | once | CSASSQSSYYGYTF | TGCAGCGCCTCATCCCAATCCTCATACTATGGCTACACCTTC
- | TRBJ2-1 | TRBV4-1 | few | CASSQAGSRYNEQFF | TGCGCCAGCAGCCAAGCGGGGAGTCGCTACAATGAGCAGTTCTTC
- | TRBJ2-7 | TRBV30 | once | CAWSSGGGASYEQYF | TGTGCCTGGAGCTCGGGAGGGGGCGCCTCCTACGAGCAGTACTTC
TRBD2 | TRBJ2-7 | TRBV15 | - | CATSRDGGSVSSYEQYF | TGTGCCACCAGCAGAGATGGCGGGAGCGTCAGCTCCTACGAGCAGTACTTC
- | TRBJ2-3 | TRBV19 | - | CASSIRSRDTFWADTQYF | TGTGCCAGTAGTATCCGCTCCCGGGACACCTTCTGGGCAGATACGCAGTATTTT
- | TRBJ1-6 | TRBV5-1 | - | CASSLDGDSPLHF | TGCGCCAGCAGCTTGGATGGGGACTCACCCCTCCACTTT
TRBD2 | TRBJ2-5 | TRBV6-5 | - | CASGAGGPQETQYF | TGTGCCAGCGGGGCGGGGGGGCCCCAAGAGACCCAGTACTTC
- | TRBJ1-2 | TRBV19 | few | CATYRQDYGYTF | TGTGCCACTTACCGACAGGACTATGGCTACACCTTC
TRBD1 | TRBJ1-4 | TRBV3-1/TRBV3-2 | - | CASSFRDRIFF | TGTGCCAGCAGCTTCCGGGACAGAATTTTTTTT
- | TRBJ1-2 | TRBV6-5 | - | CASTSRELLGYTF | TGTGCCAGCACATCCCGGGAGCTGCTAGGCTACACCTTC
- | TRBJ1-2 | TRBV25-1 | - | CASSFSGTLYGYTF | TGTGCCAGCAGCTTCTCCGGGACACTCTATGGCTACACCTTC
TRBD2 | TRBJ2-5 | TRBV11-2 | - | CASSATSGSTQETQYF | TGTGCCAGCAGCGCCACTAGCGGTTCCACCCAAGAGACCCAGTACTTC
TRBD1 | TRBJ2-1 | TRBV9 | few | CASSVVWDRAYNEQFF | TGTGCCAGCAGCGTAGTGTGGGACAGGGCCTACAATGAGCAGTTCTTC